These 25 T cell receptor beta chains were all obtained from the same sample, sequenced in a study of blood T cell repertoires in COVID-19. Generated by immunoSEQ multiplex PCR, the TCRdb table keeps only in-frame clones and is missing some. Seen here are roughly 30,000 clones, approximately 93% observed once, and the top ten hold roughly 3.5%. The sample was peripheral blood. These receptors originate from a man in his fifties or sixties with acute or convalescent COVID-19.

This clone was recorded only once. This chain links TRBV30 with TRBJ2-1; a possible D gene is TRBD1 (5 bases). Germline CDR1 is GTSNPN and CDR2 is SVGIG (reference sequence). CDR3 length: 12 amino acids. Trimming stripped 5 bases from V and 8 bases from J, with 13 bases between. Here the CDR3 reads CAWDSLRDEQFF. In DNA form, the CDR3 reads TGTGCCTGGGACAGTTTAAGAGATGAGCAGTTCTTC. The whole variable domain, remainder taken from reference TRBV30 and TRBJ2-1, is SQTIHQWPATLVQPVGSPLSLECTVEGTSNPNLYWYRQAAGRGLQLLFYSVGIGQISSEVPQNLSASRPQDRQFILSSKKLLLSDSGFYLCAWDSLRDEQFFGPGTRLTVL.

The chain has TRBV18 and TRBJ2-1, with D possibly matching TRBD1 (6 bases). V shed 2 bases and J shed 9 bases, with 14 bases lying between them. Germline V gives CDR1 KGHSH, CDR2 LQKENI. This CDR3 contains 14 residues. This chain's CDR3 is CASSPIAQGSEQFF. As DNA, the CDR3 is TGTGCCAGCTCACCAATTGCCCAGGGGTCTGAGCAGTTCTTC. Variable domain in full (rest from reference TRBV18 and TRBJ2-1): NAGVMQNPRHLVRRRGQEARLRCSPMKGHSHVYWYRQLPEEGLKFMVYLQKENIIDESGMPKERFSAEFPKEGPSILRIQQVVRGDSAAYFCASSPIAQGSEQFFGPGTRLTVL.

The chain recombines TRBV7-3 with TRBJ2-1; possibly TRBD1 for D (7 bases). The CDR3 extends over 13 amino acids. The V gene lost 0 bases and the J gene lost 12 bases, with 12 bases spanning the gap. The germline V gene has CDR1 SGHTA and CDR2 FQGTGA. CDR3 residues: CASSLTFQGGQFF. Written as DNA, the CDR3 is TGTGCCAGCAGCTTAACGTTTCAGGGGGGGCAGTTCTTC.

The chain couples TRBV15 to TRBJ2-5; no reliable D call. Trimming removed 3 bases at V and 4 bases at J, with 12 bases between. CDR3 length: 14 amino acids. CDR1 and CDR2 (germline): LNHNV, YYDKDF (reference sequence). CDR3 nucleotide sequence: TGTGCCACCAGCAGGGAGACCCGGAGAGAGACCCAGTACTTC. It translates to CATSRETRRETQYF.

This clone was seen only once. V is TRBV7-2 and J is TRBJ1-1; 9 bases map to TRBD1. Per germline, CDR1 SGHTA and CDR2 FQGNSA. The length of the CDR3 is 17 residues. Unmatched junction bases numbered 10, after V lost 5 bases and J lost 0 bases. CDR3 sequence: CASSSRQGGRMNTEAFF. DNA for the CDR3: TGTGCCAGCAGCAGTCGACAGGGGGGGAGGATGAACACTGAAGCTTTCTTT. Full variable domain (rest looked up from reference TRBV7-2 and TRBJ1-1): GAGVSQSPSNKVTEKGKDVELRCDPISGHTALYWYRQSLGQGLEFLIYFQGNSAPDKSGLPSDRFSAERTGGSVSTLTIQRTQQEDSAVYLCASSSRQGGRMNTEAFFGQGTRLTVV.

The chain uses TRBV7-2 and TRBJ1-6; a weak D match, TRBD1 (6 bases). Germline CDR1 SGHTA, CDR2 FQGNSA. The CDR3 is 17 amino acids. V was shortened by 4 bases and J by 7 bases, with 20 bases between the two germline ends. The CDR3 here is CASSSKGGIPSNSPLHF. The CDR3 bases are TGTGCCAGCAGCTCTAAGGGGGGGATCCCATCCAATTCACCCCTCCACTTT.

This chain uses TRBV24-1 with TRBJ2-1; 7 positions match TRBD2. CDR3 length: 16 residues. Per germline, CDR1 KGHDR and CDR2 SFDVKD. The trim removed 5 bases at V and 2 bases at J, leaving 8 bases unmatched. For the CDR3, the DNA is TGTGCCACCAGTGTTACAACCGGGGGGACCTACAATGAGCAGTTCTTC. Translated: CATSVTTGGTYNEQFF.

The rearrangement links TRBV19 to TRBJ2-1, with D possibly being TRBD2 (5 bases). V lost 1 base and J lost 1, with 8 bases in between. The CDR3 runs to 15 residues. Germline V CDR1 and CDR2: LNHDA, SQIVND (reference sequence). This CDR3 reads CASSIGGPSYNEQFF. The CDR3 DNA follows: TGTGCCAGTAGTATAGGCGGGCCTTCCTACAATGAGCAGTTCTTC.

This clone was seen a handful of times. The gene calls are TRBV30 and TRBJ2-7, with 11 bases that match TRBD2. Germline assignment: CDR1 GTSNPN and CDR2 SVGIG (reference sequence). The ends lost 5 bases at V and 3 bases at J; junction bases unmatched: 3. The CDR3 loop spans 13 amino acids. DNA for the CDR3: TGTGCCTGGCCCGGGACTAGCGGCTACGAGCAGTACTTC. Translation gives CAWPGTSGYEQYF.

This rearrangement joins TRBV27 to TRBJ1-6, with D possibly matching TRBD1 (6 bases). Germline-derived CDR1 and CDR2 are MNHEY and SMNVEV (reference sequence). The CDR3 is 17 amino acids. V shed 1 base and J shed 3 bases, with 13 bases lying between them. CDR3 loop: CASSLWWTEDYNSPLHF. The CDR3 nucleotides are TGTGCCAGCAGTTTATGGTGGACAGAGGACTATAATTCACCCCTCCACTTT.

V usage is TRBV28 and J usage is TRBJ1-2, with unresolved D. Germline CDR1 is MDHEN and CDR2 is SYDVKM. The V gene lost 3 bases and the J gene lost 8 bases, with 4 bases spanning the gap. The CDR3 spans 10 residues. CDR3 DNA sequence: TGTGCCAGCAGTTTCAGGGGCTACACCTTC. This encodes CASSFRGYTF.

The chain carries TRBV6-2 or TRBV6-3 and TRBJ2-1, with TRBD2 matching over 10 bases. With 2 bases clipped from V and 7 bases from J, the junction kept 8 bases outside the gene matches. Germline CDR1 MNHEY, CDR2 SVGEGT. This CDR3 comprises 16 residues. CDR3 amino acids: CASSYGPGLAMNEQFF. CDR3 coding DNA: TGTGCCAGCAGTTACGGCCCGGGACTAGCGATGAATGAGCAGTTCTTC.

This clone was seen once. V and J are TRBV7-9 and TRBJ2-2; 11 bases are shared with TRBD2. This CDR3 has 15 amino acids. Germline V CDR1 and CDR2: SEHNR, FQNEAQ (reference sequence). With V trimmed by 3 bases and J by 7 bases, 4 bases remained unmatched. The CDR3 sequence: CASSLLAGGHGELFF. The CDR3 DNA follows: TGTGCCAGCAGCTTGCTAGCGGGAGGCCACGGGGAGCTGTTTTTT.

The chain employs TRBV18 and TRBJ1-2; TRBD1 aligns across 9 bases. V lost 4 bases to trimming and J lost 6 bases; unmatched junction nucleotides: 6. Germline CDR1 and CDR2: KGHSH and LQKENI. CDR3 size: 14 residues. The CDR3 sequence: CASSQTGTGHGYTF. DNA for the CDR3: TGTGCCAGCTCACAAACCGGGACAGGGCATGGCTACACCTTC. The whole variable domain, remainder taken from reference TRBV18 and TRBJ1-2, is NAGVMQNPRHLVRRRGQEARLRCSPMKGHSHVYWYRQLPEEGLKFMVYLQKENIIDESGMPKERFSAEFPKEGPSILRIQQVVRGDSAAYFCASSQTGTGHGYTFGSGTRLTVV.

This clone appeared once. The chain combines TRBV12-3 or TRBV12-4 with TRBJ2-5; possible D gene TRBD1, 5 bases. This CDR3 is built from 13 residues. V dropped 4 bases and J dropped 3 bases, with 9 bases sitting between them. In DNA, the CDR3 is TGTGCCAGCAGTTCGGACATCGAAGAGACCCAGTACTTC. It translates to CASSSDIEETQYF.

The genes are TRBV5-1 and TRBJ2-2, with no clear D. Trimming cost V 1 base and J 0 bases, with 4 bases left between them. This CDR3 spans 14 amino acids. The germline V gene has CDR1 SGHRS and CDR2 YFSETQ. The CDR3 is CASSLPANTGELFF. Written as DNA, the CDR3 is TGCGCCAGCAGCTTGCCGGCGAACACCGGGGAGCTGTTTTTT.

The CDR3 reads CASSSYRGVGTGELFF. The CDR3 nucleotides read TGCGCCAGCAGTTCGTACAGGGGCGTTGGCACCGGGGAGCTGTTTTTT. V usage is TRBV4-3 and J usage is TRBJ2-2; 7 nucleotides align to TRBD1. The V gene end was trimmed by 6 bases and the J gene end by 4 bases; junction bases not matched to a gene: 11. CDR1 and CDR2 from the germline V gene are LGHNA and YSLEER. The CDR3 extends over 16 amino acids.

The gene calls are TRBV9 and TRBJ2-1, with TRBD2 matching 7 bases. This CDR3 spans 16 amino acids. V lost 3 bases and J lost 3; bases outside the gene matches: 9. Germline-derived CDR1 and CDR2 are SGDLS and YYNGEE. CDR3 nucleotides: TGTGCCAGCAGCGGAGCGGGACTGGAACGCTACAATGAGCAGTTCTTC. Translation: CASSGAGLERYNEQFF. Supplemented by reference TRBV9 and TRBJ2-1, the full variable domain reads DSGVTQTPKHLITATGQRVTLRCSPRSGDLSVYWYQQSLDQGLQFLIQYYNGEERAKGNILERFSAQQFPDLHSELNLSSLELGDSALYFCASSGAGLERYNEQFFGPGTRLTVL.

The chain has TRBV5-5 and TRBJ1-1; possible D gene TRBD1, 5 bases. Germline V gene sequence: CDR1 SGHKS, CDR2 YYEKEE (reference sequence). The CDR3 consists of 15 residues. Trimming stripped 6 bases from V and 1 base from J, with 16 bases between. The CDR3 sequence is CASTPEGHPNTEAFF. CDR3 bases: TGTGCCAGCACCCCGGAAGGACACCCGAACACTGAAGCTTTCTTT. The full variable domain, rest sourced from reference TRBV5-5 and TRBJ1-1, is DAGVTQSPTHLIKTRGQQVTLRCSPISGHKSVSWYQQVLGQGPQFIFQYYEKEERGRGNFPDRFSARQFPNYSSELNVNALLLGDSALYLCASTPEGHPNTEAFFGQGTRLTVV.

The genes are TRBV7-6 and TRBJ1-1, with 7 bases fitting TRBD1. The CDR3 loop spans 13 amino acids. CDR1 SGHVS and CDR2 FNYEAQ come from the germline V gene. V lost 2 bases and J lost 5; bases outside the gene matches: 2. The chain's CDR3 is CASSLTGVTEAFF. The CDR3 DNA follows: TGTGCCAGCAGCTTAACAGGGGTAACTGAAGCTTTCTTT.

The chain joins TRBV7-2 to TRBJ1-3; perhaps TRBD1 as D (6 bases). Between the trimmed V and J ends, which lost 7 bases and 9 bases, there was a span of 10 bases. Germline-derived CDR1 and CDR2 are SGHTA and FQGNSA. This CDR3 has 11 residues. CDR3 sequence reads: CASTRGATIYF. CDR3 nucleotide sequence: TGTGCCAGCACCCGGGGGGCCACCATATATTTT.

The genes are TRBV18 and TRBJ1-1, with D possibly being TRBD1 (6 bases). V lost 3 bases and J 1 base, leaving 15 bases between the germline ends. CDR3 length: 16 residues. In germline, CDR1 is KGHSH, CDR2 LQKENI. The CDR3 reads CASSPSGGRGNTEAFF. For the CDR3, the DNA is TGTGCCAGCTCACCCTCGGGGGGGCGGGGGAACACTGAAGCTTTCTTT.

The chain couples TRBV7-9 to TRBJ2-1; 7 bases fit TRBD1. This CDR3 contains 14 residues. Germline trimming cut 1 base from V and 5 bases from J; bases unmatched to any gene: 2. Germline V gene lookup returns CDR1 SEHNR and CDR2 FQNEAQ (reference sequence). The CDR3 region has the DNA TGTGCCAGCAGCTTAGGGGACAGCCACAATGAGCAGTTCTTC. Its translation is CASSLGDSHNEQFF.

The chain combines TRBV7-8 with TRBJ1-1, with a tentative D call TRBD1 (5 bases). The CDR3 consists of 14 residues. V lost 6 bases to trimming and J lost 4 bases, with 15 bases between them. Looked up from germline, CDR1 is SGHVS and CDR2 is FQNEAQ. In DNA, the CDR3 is TGTGCCAGCAGGGCAGGGAGGCAGGGCACTGAAGCTTTCTTT. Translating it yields CASRAGRQGTEAFF.

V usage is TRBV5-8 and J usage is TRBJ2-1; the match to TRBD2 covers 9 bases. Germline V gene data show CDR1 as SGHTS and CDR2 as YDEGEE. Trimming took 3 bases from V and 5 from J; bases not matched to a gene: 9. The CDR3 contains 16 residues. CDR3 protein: CASSSLAGLSNNEQFF. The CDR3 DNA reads TGTGCCAGCAGCTCCCTAGCGGGACTATCCAACAATGAGCAGTTCTTC. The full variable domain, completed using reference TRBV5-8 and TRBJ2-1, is EAGVTQSPTHLIKTRGQQATLRCSPISGHTSVYWYQQALGLGLQFLLWYDEGEERNRGNFPPRFSGRQFPNYSSELNVNALELEDSALYLCASSSLAGLSNNEQFFGPGTRLTVL.